One and the same sample provided the 28 T cell receptor beta chains below, sequenced in a study of PD-1 blockade in classical Hodgkin lymphoma (dated by TCRdb to 2018 to 2021). This specimen's time point label, interpreted: cycle 1 day 1 (C1D1), immediately before nivolumab initiation. Every trial patient had relapsed following autologous stem cell transplantation, and prior brentuximab vedotin exposure was what differed among cohorts A, B and C. Receptors were amplified or captured by the immunoSEQ multiplex PCR assay. As stored in TCRdb, this immuneACCESS dataset retains in-frame rearrangements with V and J assigned. A fraction of the clones does not appear; measured against another copy, unresolved V genes explain less than half of the discrepancy, and the remainder lacks a known reason. The sample yields about 97,000 clones; roughly 83% were counted once. The ten largest clones represent more than 10% of the sample.

Material: peripheral blood mononuclear cells (PBMCs), obtained at baseline. These receptors originate from a human donor with classical Hodgkin lymphoma.

V gene TRBV18 combines with J gene TRBJ2-7, with D perhaps matching TRBD2 (5 bases). The CDR3 length is 12 residues. Germline CDR1 is KGHSH and CDR2 is LQKENI. V was trimmed by 3 bases and J by 6 bases, leaving 9 bases between them. CDR3 region: CASSPREGEQYF. CDR3 in DNA: TGTGCCAGCTCACCCAGAGAGGGCGAGCAGTACTTC.

V usage is TRBV28 and J usage is TRBJ1-1; D gene uncertain. The CDR3 length is 14 residues. Trimming pared 6 bases from V and 1 base from J, leaving 12 bases between. Germline CDR1 is MDHEN and CDR2 is SYDVKM. The CDR3 bases are TGTGCCAGCAGCCCTGCTACTGGGAACACTGAAGCTTTCTTT. Translated, it gives CASSPATGNTEAFF.

The chain couples TRBV28 to TRBJ2-1; D may be TRBD1 (6 bases). V shed 5 bases and J shed 4 bases, with 12 bases lying between them. This CDR3 spans 14 amino acids. The V gene's germline CDR1 is MDHEN and CDR2 SYDVKM. DNA for the CDR3: TGTGCCAGCAGTCCTATGGACAGTTACAATGAGCAGTTCTTC. This translates into CASSPMDSYNEQFF.

The V gene is TRBV6-6, the J gene TRBJ2-7; 9 bases align to TRBD1. The germline V gene encodes CDR1 MNHNY and CDR2 SVGAGI (reference sequence). V gave up 0 bases and J gave up 5 bases; unmatched junction bases: 8. The CDR3 runs to 16 residues. Here the CDR3 reads CASSYSWTGEKNEQYF. The DNA of the CDR3 is TGTGCCAGCAGTTACTCCTGGACAGGGGAAAAGAACGAGCAGTACTTC.

The chain couples TRBV2 to TRBJ2-5, with 10 bases fitting TRBD1. The CDR3 covers 14 residues. The germline CDR1 and CDR2 sequences are SNHLY and FYNNEI. Germline trimming cut 5 bases from V and 3 bases from J; bases unmatched to any gene: 3. For the CDR3, the DNA is TGTGCCAGCAGTTCGGGACAGGGGAAAGAGACCCAGTACTTC. This encodes CASSSGQGKETQYF.

The rearrangement links TRBV7-3 to TRBJ2-1; D gene ambiguous. Germline CDR1 SGHTA, CDR2 FQGTGA. The CDR3 has 13 amino acids. V lost 4 bases, J lost 9 bases, and 13 bases lay in between. The CDR3 DNA sequence: TGTGCCAGCAGCTCCGGACCTACTGGTGAGCAGTTCTTC. It encodes CASSSGPTGEQFF.

V is TRBV7-9 and J is TRBJ2-2; D gene unclear. CDR1 is SEHNR and CDR2 is FQNEAQ in the germline V gene (reference sequence). Trimming removed 1 base from V and 13 bases from J, with 13 bases in between. This CDR3 contains 13 residues. The CDR3 bases are TGTGCCAGCAGCTTAGGGATAGGGCAGAGGCTGTTTTTT. Translation gives CASSLGIGQRLFF.

This chain joins TRBV7-9 and TRBJ2-7, with D tentatively TRBD1 or TRBD2 (5 bases each). This CDR3 region has 15 residues. Germline lookup yields CDR1 SEHNR and CDR2 FQNEAQ (reference sequence). Trimming took 0 bases from V and 2 from J, leaving 11 bases between them. CDR3 sequence reads: CASSLASGTTYEQYF. As DNA, the CDR3 is TGTGCCAGCAGCTTAGCGTCCGGGACCACCTACGAGCAGTACTTC.

The CDR3 coding sequence is TGTGCCAGCAGCTTCAGTGAGGACGAGCAGTACTTC. It codes for CASSFSEDEQYF. V usage is TRBV7-9 and J usage is TRBJ2-7, with unresolved D. This CDR3 contains 12 residues. Deletions cut 3 bases from V and 5 bases from J, with 8 bases between. Germline V gene data show CDR1 as SEHNR and CDR2 as FQNEAQ (reference sequence).

The chain is built from TRBV2 and TRBJ2-1, with TRBD2 matching 8 bases. The J segment lost 8 bases and the V segment lost 3 bases, leaving 6 bases of the junction unmatched. Germline values: CDR1 SNHLY, CDR2 FYNNEI. This CDR3 has 14 amino acids. This CDR3 reads CASSEISGMDEQFF. The CDR3 nucleotides are TGTGCCAGCAGTGAGATTAGCGGGATGGATGAGCAGTTCTTC.

The chain combines TRBV7-9 with TRBJ1-1; 9 bases align to TRBD1. CDR3 length: 16 residues. Germline V lookup: CDR1 SEHNR, CDR2 FQNEAQ (reference sequence). After removal of 6 bases from V and 5 bases from J, the junction contained 13 bases not matched to a gene. In DNA, the CDR3 is TGTGCCAGCAGAGCTACAGGGGGCAGAGGGGGGACTGAAGCTTTCTTT. It is translated as CASRATGGRGGTEAFF.

This chain joins TRBV2 and TRBJ1-5; D is ambiguous. The CDR3 is 14 residues long. The V end was cut by 4 bases, the J end by 3 bases, with 10 bases between. The germline CDR1 and CDR2 sequences are SNHLY and FYNNEI. CDR3 sequence (DNA): TGTGCCAGCAGTGTTTGGGGTGACAATCAGCCCCAGCATTTT. Its translation: CASSVWGDNQPQHF.

The rearrangement joins TRBV12-5 to TRBJ2-5; 7 nucleotides line up with TRBD1. Germline CDR1 is LGHNT and CDR2 is FRNRAP. The CDR3 spans 15 residues. Germline trimming cut 1 base from V and 1 base from J; bases unmatched to any gene: 3. The CDR3 region has the DNA TGTGCTAGTGGTTTGGGGGGACAGATCCAAGAGACCCAGTACTTC. It codes for CASGLGGQIQETQYF.

V usage is TRBV12-5 and J usage is TRBJ2-2; 12 bases line up with TRBD1. The CDR3 sequence is 16 residues long. The germline CDR1 and CDR2 sequences are LGHNT and FRNRAP. The junction had 8 bases not matched to a gene; V was cut back by 5 bases and J by 7 bases. This CDR3 reads CASGIRDRGLIGELFF. DNA for the CDR3: TGTGCTAGTGGTATCCGGGACAGGGGGCTAATCGGGGAGCTGTTTTTT.

This clone was counted a single time. This chain links TRBV7-2 with TRBJ2-7; D perhaps matches TRBD2 (6 bases). CDR3 length: 13 amino acids. Germline CDR1 SGHTA, CDR2 FQGNSA. The V gene lost 1 base and the J gene lost 5 bases, with 9 bases spanning the gap. The CDR3 coding sequence is TGTGCCAGCAGCTTAGGCGGGGCCAACGAGCAGTACTTC. Protein product: CASSLGGANEQYF.

The DNA for the CDR3 is TGTGCCAGCAGCTTAGCGGGTGGGCAGGGGGAGACCCAGTACTTC. This codes for CASSLAGGQGETQYF. The chain recombines TRBV7-8 with TRBJ2-5, with D possibly being TRBD1 (6 bases). Germline-derived CDR1 and CDR2 are SGHVS and FQNEAQ. CDR3 length: 15 amino acids. Trimming removed 0 bases at V and 5 bases at J, with 13 bases between.

This chain links TRBV7-3 with TRBJ2-5, with 8 bases fitting TRBD1. CDR3 length: 13 amino acids. V dropped 3 bases and J dropped 5; count of bases not matched to a gene: 2. Germline V gene sequence: CDR1 SGHTA, CDR2 FQGTGA. CDR3 amino acids: CASSFRQGETQYF. In DNA, the CDR3 is TGTGCCAGCAGCTTCCGACAGGGGGAGACCCAGTACTTC.

The count of this clone is one. This chain joins TRBV2 and TRBJ2-5; 8 nucleotides line up with TRBD2. Germline CDR1 and CDR2: SNHLY and FYNNEI. V was clipped by 6 bases and J by 4 bases; unmatched bases: 10. The CDR3 has 15 residues. The CDR3 bases are TGTGCCAGCAGAGAACTGGCGGGAGGAGGAGAGACCCAGTACTTC. It yields the protein CASRELAGGGETQYF.

The genes are TRBV6-5 and TRBJ2-2; D is ambiguous. The V end was cut by 6 bases, the J end by 4 bases, with 9 bases between. CDR1 and CDR2 from the germline V gene are MNHEY and SVGAGI. The CDR3 has 13 residues. The CDR3 sequence is CASRPAPTGELFF. The DNA of the CDR3 is TGTGCCAGCAGACCAGCTCCCACCGGGGAGCTGTTTTTT.

This clone is a singleton in its sample. The chain is built from TRBV9 and TRBJ2-1, with D tentatively TRBD2 (6 bases). CDR1 and CDR2 (germline): SGDLS, YYNGEE. V was cut by 3 bases and J by 9 bases, with 13 bases left in between. The CDR3 is made up of 13 amino acids. As DNA, the CDR3 is TGTGCCAGCAGCGCTCTTCCAGCGGGTGAGCAGTTCTTC. Protein sequence: CASSALPAGEQFF.

The chain combines TRBV7-2 with TRBJ2-3; the match to TRBD2 covers 7 bases. CDR1 SGHTA and CDR2 FQGNSA come from the germline V gene. Germline trimming cut 2 bases from V and 2 bases from J; bases unmatched to any gene: 4. The CDR3 sequence is 15 residues long. The CDR3 DNA reads as TGTGCCAGCAGCTTATTTAGCGGGCCCACAGATACGCAGTATTTT. This codes for CASSLFSGPTDTQYF.

The rearrangement links TRBV6-4 to TRBJ1-5, with no clear D. The CDR3 runs to 13 residues. Germline V lookup: CDR1 MRHNA, CDR2 SNTAGT. The germline V and J ends were trimmed by 6 bases and 7 bases, with 13 bases remaining between them. CDR3 in DNA: TGTGCCAGCAGCGAAGGGTCAGGACAGCCCCAGCATTTT. As protein: CASSEGSGQPQHF.

The rearrangement joins TRBV4-3 to TRBJ2-2, with D unclear. Germline-derived CDR1 and CDR2 are LGHNA and YSLEER. Trimming took off 3 bases at V and 6 bases at J, with 14 bases between the two ends. The CDR3 runs 15 residues. The CDR3 DNA follows: TGCGCCAGCAGCCAGGCCCCTAGTAGCCCCGGGGAGCTGTTTTTT. Its translation: CASSQAPSSPGELFF.

This chain connects TRBV4-1 to TRBJ2-7; the match to TRBD2 covers 8 bases. This CDR3 is 22 amino acids long. The germline CDR1 and CDR2 sequences are MGHRA and YSYEKL. V lost 0 bases to trimming and J lost 0 bases; unmatched junction nucleotides: 22. In DNA form, the CDR3 reads TGCGCCAGCAGCCAAGAAAGCCTACAGACTAGCGCCACCCCCATCAGCTCCTACGAGCAGTACTTC. It is translated as CASSQESLQTSATPISSYEQYF.

The V and J genes are TRBV4-2 and TRBJ1-4; no firm D call. V lost 5 bases and J 2 bases, leaving 9 bases between the germline ends. Germline V gene data show CDR1 as LGHNA and CDR2 as YNFKEQ. The CDR3 loop spans 14 amino acids. The CDR3 coding sequence is TGTGCCAGCAGCATTATTGGGACTAATGAAAAACTGTTTTTT. Translating gives CASSIIGTNEKLFF.

The J gene is TRBJ2-7, the V gene TRBV2; a possible D gene is TRBD1 (6 bases). CDR3 length equals 12 residues. V lost 7 bases and J 6 bases, leaving 13 bases between the germline ends. Germline V gene lookup returns CDR1 SNHLY and CDR2 FYNNEI. The CDR3 protein is CASTSQGTEQYF. The CDR3 DNA is TGTGCCAGCACCTCACAGGGAACCGAGCAGTACTTC.

V and J are TRBV6-5 and TRBJ1-2; a possible D gene is TRBD1 (6 bases). This CDR3 has 16 residues. In germline, CDR1 is MNHEY, CDR2 SVGAGI. V lost 0 bases to trimming and J lost 4 bases, with 15 bases between them. CDR3 DNA sequence: TGTGCCAGCAGTTACTCGCCCGGGGGCGCAGGCTATGGCTACACCTTC. Its protein is CASSYSPGGAGYGYTF.

This chain joins TRBV29-1 and TRBJ1-1, with a possible D match to TRBD1 (5 bases). The V end lost 2 bases, the J end lost 5 bases, and 12 bases lay between the germline ends. CDR1 SQVTM and CDR2 ANQGSEA come from the germline V gene. The CDR3 covers 13 residues. The DNA for the CDR3 is TGCAGCGTTGAAAGGGGATTGAGGACTGAAGCTTTCTTT. Its translation is CSVERGLRTEAFF. The variable domain in full, with the rest retrieved from reference TRBV29-1 and TRBJ1-1, is SAVISQKPSRDICQRGTSLTIQCQVDSQVTMMFWYRQQPGQSLTLIATANQGSEATYESGFVIDKFPISRPNLTFSTLTVSNMSPEDSSIYLCSVERGLRTEAFFGQGTRLTVV.